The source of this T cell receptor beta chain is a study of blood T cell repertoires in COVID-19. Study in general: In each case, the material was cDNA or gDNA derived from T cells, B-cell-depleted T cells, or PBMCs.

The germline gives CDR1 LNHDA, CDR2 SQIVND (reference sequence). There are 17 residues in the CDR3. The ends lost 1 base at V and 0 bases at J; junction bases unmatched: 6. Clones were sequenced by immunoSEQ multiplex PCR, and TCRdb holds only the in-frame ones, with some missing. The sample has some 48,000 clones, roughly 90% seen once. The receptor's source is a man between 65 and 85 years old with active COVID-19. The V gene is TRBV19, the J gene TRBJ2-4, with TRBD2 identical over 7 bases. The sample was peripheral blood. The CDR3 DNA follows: TGTGCCAGTAGTATAGGAGGGGAGGGACTAGCCAAAAACATTCAGTACTTC. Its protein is CASSIGGEGLAKNIQYF.